Shown below are 19 T cell receptor beta chains from a single sample sequenced in a study of radiation and T cells in renal cell carcinoma. Time point meaning: blood 2 weeks post-SBRT. Treatment defined: 15 Gy SBRT to primary tumor, nephrectomy 4 weeks later. TCRdb's table, derived via immunoSEQ multiplex PCR, lists solely in-frame clones and lacks some. The sample includes 100,000 to 150,000 clones, more than 70% of them seen just once. Sequenced here: blood, sampled from a patient whose treatment included radiotherapy and nephrectomy. These receptors were collected from a woman in her seventies with renal cell carcinoma.

V gene TRBV19 combines with J gene TRBJ1-2, with 12 bases lining up with TRBD1. CDR1 LNHDA and CDR2 SQIVND come from the germline V gene (reference sequence). The CDR3 is made up of 14 amino acids. The V gene end was trimmed by 5 bases and the J gene end by 8 bases; junction bases not matched to a gene: 6. This CDR3 reads CASSLGQGAAGYTF. Written as DNA, the CDR3 is TGTGCCAGTAGTCTGGGACAGGGGGCCGCCGGCTACACCTTC.

The chain joins TRBV7-2 to TRBJ2-6, with D possibly being TRBD1 (6 bases). The germline V and J ends were trimmed by 3 bases and 0 bases, with 12 bases remaining between them. This CDR3 is 17 amino acids long. Per germline, CDR1 SGHTA and CDR2 FQGNSA. The CDR3 reads CASSFALQGSGANVLTF. As DNA, the CDR3 is TGTGCCAGCAGCTTCGCACTACAGGGCTCTGGGGCCAACGTCCTGACTTTC.

V is TRBV6-5 and J is TRBJ1-2; weak D call: TRBD1 (5 bases). Germline CDR1 reads MNHEY; CDR2 reads SVGAGI. CDR3 size: 15 residues. Trimming shortened V by 0 bases and J by 7 bases, and 15 bases separated the two germline ends. CDR3 protein: CASSYSTGPWGGYTF. CDR3 nucleotides: TGTGCCAGCAGTTACTCTACAGGCCCTTGGGGTGGCTACACCTTC.

This clone came up a few times. The gene calls are TRBV10-3 and TRBJ2-2; 8 bases are shared with TRBD1. The CDR3 totals 12 residues. Germline V lookup: CDR1 ENHRY, CDR2 SYGVKD. The V segment lost 10 bases and the J segment 6 bases; nucleotides outside the gene matches: 4. The CDR3 here is CANSQGAGELFF. In nucleotides, the CDR3 is TGTGCCAACTCACAGGGGGCCGGGGAGCTGTTTTTT.

This clone was counted once. The CDR3 region is CASSLGHSEAFF. CDR3 in DNA: TGTGCCAGCAGTTTGGGGCACAGTGAAGCTTTCTTT. The chain recombines TRBV28 with TRBJ1-1, with D maybe TRBD1 (5 bases). Trimming took 3 bases from V and 7 from J, leaving 9 bases between them. The CDR3 is 12 residues long. Germline-derived CDR1 and CDR2 are MDHEN and SYDVKM.

The chain recombines TRBV2 with TRBJ1-2, with D uncertain. The length of the CDR3 is 13 residues. V lost 6 bases, J lost 0 bases, and 8 bases lay in between. The germline CDR1 and CDR2 sequences are SNHLY and FYNNEI. This chain's CDR3 is CASRDGPNYGYTF. The CDR3 DNA reads TGTGCCAGCAGGGACGGACCTAACTATGGCTACACCTTC.

V and J are TRBV29-1 and TRBJ1-3, with D hard to call. The CDR3 sequence is 11 residues long. Germline V gene lookup returns CDR1 SQVTM and CDR2 ANQGSEA. The V and J ends lost 6 bases and 8 bases respectively, with 11 bases between them. In DNA form, the CDR3 reads TGCAGCGTGGAGAACCGGGACACCATATATTTT. It is translated as CSVENRDTIYF. Complete variable domain (other parts from reference TRBV29-1 and TRBJ1-3): SAVISQKPSRDICQRGTSLTIQCQVDSQVTMMFWYRQQPGQSLTLIATANQGSEATYESGFVIDKFPISRPNLTFSTLTVSNMSPEDSSIYLCSVENRDTIYFGEGSWLTVV.

The chain carries TRBV9 and TRBJ1-4, with D uncertain. V gave up 4 bases and J gave up 3 bases, with 13 bases separating them. CDR1 is SGDLS and CDR2 is YYNGEE in the germline V gene. The CDR3 sequence is 15 residues long. As DNA, the CDR3 is TGTGCCAGCAGCCCCTCGGGAATACCTAATGAAAAACTGTTTTTT. It yields the protein CASSPSGIPNEKLFF.

The CDR3 coding sequence is TGCGCCAGCAGCTTGGAGGGACAGGGAGTTTATGGCTACACCTTC. Protein product: CASSLEGQGVYGYTF. The V gene is TRBV5-1, the J gene TRBJ1-2; 9 nucleotides line up with TRBD1. Per germline, CDR1 SGHRS and CDR2 YFSETQ. The CDR3 sequence is 15 residues long. Trimming at V came to 0 bases and at J to 5 bases, leaving 5 bases not matched to a gene. Full variable domain (outside the CDR3, taken from reference TRBV5-1 and TRBJ1-2): KAGVTQTPRYLIKTRGQQVTLSCSPISGHRSVSWYQQTPGQGLQFLFEYFSETQRNKGNFPGRFSGRQFSNSRSEMNVSTLELGDSALYLCASSLEGQGVYGYTFGSGTRLTVV.

The chain combines TRBV5-1 with TRBJ2-2; 9 bases match TRBD1. The length of the CDR3 is 16 residues. J gave up 4 bases and V 4 bases, and 8 bases lay outside the gene matches. The V gene's germline CDR1 is SGHRS and CDR2 YFSETQ. CDR3 nucleotides: TGCGCCAGCAGCCCAGGACAGGGGTGGACCACCGGGGAGCTGTTTTTT. Amino acid sequence: CASSPGQGWTTGELFF.

The DNA for the CDR3 is TGTGCCAGTAGTATGGGCAGGGCGTCCTACGAGCAGTACTTC. This codes for CASSMGRASYEQYF. The rearrangement links TRBV19 to TRBJ2-7, with D tentatively TRBD1 (5 bases). The CDR3 runs 14 residues. V lost 3 bases, J lost 1 base, and 10 bases lay in between. CDR1 LNHDA and CDR2 SQIVND come from the germline V gene (reference sequence). The full variable domain, completed using reference TRBV19 and TRBJ2-7, is DGGITQSPKYLFRKEGQNVTLSCEQNLNHDAMYWYRQDPGQGLRLIYYSQIVNDFQKGDIAEGYSVSREKKESFPLTVTSAQKNPTAFYLCASSMGRASYEQYFGPGTRLTVT.

This clone was seen a single time. The rearrangement links TRBV30 to TRBJ2-2; D call uncertain. From germline, CDR1 is GTSNPN and CDR2 SVGIG (reference sequence). V was trimmed by 4 bases and J by 6 bases, leaving 3 bases between them. The CDR3 is made up of 10 amino acids. CDR3 sequence reads: CAWKAGELFF. In DNA form, the CDR3 reads TGTGCCTGGAAGGCCGGGGAGCTGTTTTTT. Together with reference TRBV30 and TRBJ2-2, the CDR3 gives the full variable domain: SQTIHQWPATLVQPVGSPLSLECTVEGTSNPNLYWYRQAAGRGLQLLFYSVGIGQISSEVPQNLSASRPQDRQFILSSKKLLLSDSGFYLCAWKAGELFFGEGSRLTVL.

The chain joins TRBV11-3 to TRBJ2-7; TRBD1 might be the D (5 bases). This CDR3 contains 13 residues. In germline, CDR1 is SGHNT, CDR2 YENEEA. Trimming removed 0 bases from V and 6 bases from J, with 9 bases in between. The CDR3 loop reads CASSLDGQGEQYF. The CDR3 nucleotides are TGTGCCAGCAGCTTAGACGGACAAGGCGAGCAGTACTTC.

The chain couples TRBV6-5 to TRBJ1-1; D gene ambiguous. Germline CDR1 MNHEY, CDR2 SVGAGI. Trimming pared 6 bases from V and 5 bases from J, leaving 13 bases between. The CDR3 contains 13 residues. The CDR3 loop reads CASRSRWGTEAFF. In DNA form, the CDR3 reads TGTGCCAGCAGAAGCAGGTGGGGAACTGAAGCTTTCTTT.

V gene TRBV5-1 combines with J gene TRBJ2-1; 7 bases map to TRBD1. CDR3 size: 15 residues. Germline V gene sequence: CDR1 SGHRS, CDR2 YFSETQ. V lost 0 bases, J lost 5 bases, and 5 bases stayed unmatched. CDR3 DNA: TGCGCCAGCAGCTTGGAAGGGGGCACCGACAATGAGCAGTTCTTC. It encodes CASSLEGGTDNEQFF.

Comment on this clone: The sample holds other DNA sequences that translate to the same CDR3. The genes are TRBV5-4 and TRBJ2-3; no clear D. The CDR3 has 15 amino acids. With 4 bases removed from V and 0 bases from J, the gap between germline ends came to 12 bases. Germline V lookup: CDR1 SGHNT, CDR2 YYREEE (reference sequence). The CDR3 coding sequence is TGTGCCAGCAGCCTCGGAGCGTCTAGCACAGATACGCAGTATTTT. Translation: CASSLGASSTDTQYF.

The chain employs TRBV6-1 and TRBJ1-5; tentative D call: TRBD1 (5 bases). CDR1 is MNHNS and CDR2 is SASEGT in the germline V gene. The CDR3 length is 15 residues. Trimming shortened V by 3 bases and J by 3 bases, and 12 bases separated the two germline ends. In DNA form, the CDR3 reads TGTGCCAGCAGTGATCCGGGGGATGACAATCAGCCCCAGCATTTT. It encodes CASSDPGDDNQPQHF.

The chain employs TRBV19 and TRBJ1-2; D is ambiguous. Trimming took off 0 bases at V and 2 bases at J, with 4 bases between the two ends. CDR3 size: 13 residues. Germline assignment: CDR1 LNHDA and CDR2 SQIVND (reference sequence). CDR3 loop: CASSIDRNYGYTF. The CDR3 DNA is TGTGCCAGTAGTATAGACAGAAACTATGGCTACACCTTC.

This rearrangement joins TRBV7-2 to TRBJ1-5; perhaps TRBD1 as D (5 bases). Looked up from germline, CDR1 is SGHTA and CDR2 is FQGNSA. With 5 bases removed from V and 6 bases from J, the gap between germline ends came to 17 bases. The CDR3 spans 15 residues. For the CDR3, the DNA is TGTGCCAGCAGCACGTGGGGCCCAGACGGTCAGCCCCAGCATTTT. Translating gives CASSTWGPDGQPQHF.